This TCR beta chain was observed in a study of blood T cell repertoires in COVID-19. The assay was immunoSEQ multiplex PCR, and TCRdb's table has in-frame clones only and misses some. The top ten hold under 3% of the sample, which has about 230,000 clones, over 80% seen once. The CDR3 has 14 residues. CDR1 is LNHDA, CDR2 SQIVND, per germline (reference sequence). The V end lost 5 bases, the J end lost 0 bases, and 9 bases lay between the germline ends. Material for sequencing was peripheral blood. The TCR comes from a woman between 70 and 85 years old with active or convalescent COVID-19. The J gene is TRBJ2-3, the V gene TRBV19; unclear D gene. The CDR3 region is CASSRQVSTDTQYF. Written as DNA, the CDR3 is TGTGCCAGTAGTCGGCAGGTGAGCACAGATACGCAGTATTTT.